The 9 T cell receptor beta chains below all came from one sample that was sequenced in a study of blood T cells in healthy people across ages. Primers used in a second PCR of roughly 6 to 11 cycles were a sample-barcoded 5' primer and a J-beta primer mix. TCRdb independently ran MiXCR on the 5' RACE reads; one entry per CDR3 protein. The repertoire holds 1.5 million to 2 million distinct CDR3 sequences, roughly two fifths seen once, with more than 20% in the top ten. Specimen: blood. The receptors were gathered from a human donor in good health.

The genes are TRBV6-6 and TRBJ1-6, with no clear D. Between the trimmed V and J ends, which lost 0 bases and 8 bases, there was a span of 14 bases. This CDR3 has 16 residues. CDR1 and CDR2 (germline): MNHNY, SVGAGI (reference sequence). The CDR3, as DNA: TGTGCCAGCAGTTACTCCGGAAGGGATGGGTATTCACCCCTCCACTTT. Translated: CASSYSGRDGYSPLHF.

The DNA for the CDR3 is TGTGCCAGCAGCTTTGTCAGGGAAGAGGGCTACGAGCAGTACTTC. Translation gives CASSFVREEGYEQYF. The V call is TRBV7-9, the J call TRBJ2-7; D tentatively reads TRBD1 or TRBD2 (5 bases each). Trimming took 3 bases from V and 3 from J, leaving 15 bases between them. Germline V gene sequence: CDR1 SEHNR, CDR2 FQNEAQ (reference sequence). The CDR3 covers 15 residues.

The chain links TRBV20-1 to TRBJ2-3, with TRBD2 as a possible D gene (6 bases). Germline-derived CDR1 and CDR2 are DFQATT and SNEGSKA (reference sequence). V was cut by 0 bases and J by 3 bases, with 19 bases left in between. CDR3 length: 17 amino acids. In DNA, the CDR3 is TGCAGTGCTAGAGACCCTTCCACTAGCCTGGGAACAGATACGCAGTATTTT. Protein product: CSARDPSTSLGTDTQYF.

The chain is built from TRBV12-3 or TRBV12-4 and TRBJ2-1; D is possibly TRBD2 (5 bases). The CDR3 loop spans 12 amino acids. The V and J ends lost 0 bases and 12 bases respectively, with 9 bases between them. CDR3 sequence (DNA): TGTGCCAGCAGTTTAGCTGGGAGCTTGCAGTTCTTC. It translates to CASSLAGSLQFF.

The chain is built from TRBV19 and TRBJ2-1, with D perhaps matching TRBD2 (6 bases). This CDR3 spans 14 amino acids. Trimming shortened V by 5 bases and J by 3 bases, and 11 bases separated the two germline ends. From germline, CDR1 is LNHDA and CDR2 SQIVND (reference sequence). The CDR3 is CASSLPGLYNEQFF. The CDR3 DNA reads TGTGCCAGTAGTTTACCGGGACTCTACAATGAGCAGTTCTTC.

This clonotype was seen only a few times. The CDR3 region is CASTKDRLNTEAFF. CDR3 nucleotide sequence: TGTGCCAGCACTAAGGACAGACTGAACACTGAAGCTTTCTTT. The chain is built from TRBV9 and TRBJ1-1; tentatively, D is TRBD1 (6 bases). V was pared by 6 bases and J by 0 bases, with 12 bases between. The CDR3 totals 14 residues. Germline-derived CDR1 and CDR2 are SGDLS and YYNGEE.

The CDR3 DNA reads TGTGCCAGCAGTTTAACCTACGGCAATCAGCCCCAGCATTTT. It codes for CASSLTYGNQPQHF. The J gene is TRBJ1-5, the V gene TRBV28; D not resolved. V dropped 2 bases and J dropped 2 bases, with 7 bases sitting between them. Germline values: CDR1 MDHEN, CDR2 SYDVKM. CDR3 length equals 14 residues. The full variable domain, its missing parts supplied by reference TRBV28 and TRBJ1-5, is DVKVTQSSRYLVKRTGEKVFLECVQDMDHENMFWYRQDPGLGLRLIYFSYDVKMKEKGDIPEGYSVSREKKERFSLILESASTNQTSMYLCASSLTYGNQPQHFGDGTRLSIL.

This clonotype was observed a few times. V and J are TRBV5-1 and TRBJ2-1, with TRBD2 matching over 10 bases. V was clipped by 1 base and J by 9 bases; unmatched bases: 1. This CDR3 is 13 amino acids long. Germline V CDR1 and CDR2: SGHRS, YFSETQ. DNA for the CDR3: TGCGCCAGCAGCTTGCTAGCGGGGGCTGAGCAGTTCTTC. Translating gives CASSLLAGAEQFF.

CDR3 DNA sequence: TGTGCCAGCAGCCCGAGAGGGGGCGGTGGTAAGGATGAGCAGTTCTTC. Amino acid sequence: CASSPRGGGGKDEQFF. The chain recombines TRBV12-3 or TRBV12-4 with TRBJ2-1; 7 nucleotides line up with TRBD1. The CDR3 consists of 16 residues. Unmatched junction bases numbered 16, after V lost 6 bases and J lost 8 bases.